This TCR beta chain was recovered during a study of T cell repertoires in cytomegalovirus infection. Looking at the study overall: HLA-B-restricted CMV epitopes that are well studied were used alongside recently identified HLA-C-restricted ones. Public signatures in TCR beta pointed to CMV infection and matching HLA type. Whole-study results and caveats: Clonotypes of TCR beta that were HLA-C-restricted and CMV-specific dominated the ex vivo response. Cumulative frequency of public TCR beta families picked out carriers of CMV plus the relevant HLA.

Each CDR3 protein gets one entry after TCRdb re-called the reads with MiXCR. The data show fewer than 850,000 distinct CDR3 sequences, 25% to 30% seen once. Trimming pared 4 bases from V and 8 bases from J, leaving 14 bases between. CDR3 size: 13 residues. With respect to this clonotype: The antigen remains unidentified.

This TCR derives from a human donor in good health (CMV status not recorded). Some clones in this sample may be carry-over from other donors' samples. The V gene is TRBV12-3 or TRBV12-4, the J gene TRBJ1-1; D is uncertain. The material was cultured CD8+ T cells from PBMCs, obtained from culture after CMV antigen stimulation. DNA for the CDR3: TGTGCCAGCAGTTGGATTAAATTTTCCGAAGCTTTCTTT. This sequence encodes CASSWIKFSEAFF.